Detailed here is one T cell receptor beta chain. The target of this receptor is not known. No much larger clone exists at a distance of one base, and base qualities are not known. The sample originates from a study of T cells in lung cancer brain metastases (dated 2018 in TCRdb). Some background on the complete study: Of the 20 patients, fewer than 18 had a history of tobacco use, with a median of approximately 40 pack-years. TCR beta CDR3 repertoires were compared between fully resected primary non-small cell lung cancers and paired brain metastases. A median interval of approximately 350 days was observed between acquisition of the primary and brain metastasis specimens. The median age of the patients at first diagnosis was around 60 years, and the group included 8 or 9 males and about a dozen females. Of the 20 to 25 patients, approximately 19 received no interval therapy between resection of the primary and resection of the metastasis. DNA integrity number averaged approximately 4.1 in both primary and metastatic specimens, with no significant difference between sites. The cohort comprised around 20 patients contributing 40 or so specimens, one primary lung lesion and one brain metastasis each.

From the cysteine through the phenylalanine, the CDR3 covers 15 amino acids. The kept DNA is CDR3 alone, 45 bases in frame from the first base. CDR1 and CDR2, looked up from the germline V gene (reference sequence), are SGHKS and YYEKEE. At the junction V is shortened by 0 bases and J by 2 bases, with 12 bases in between. Patients had resection for either synchronous oligometastatic disease or delayed recurrence of a solitary brain metastasis. To avoid including cancers other than NSCLC, any patient with a history of multiple malignancies was excluded. Using marked H&E slides as a guide, tumor areas were macrodissected from a few unstained 7.5 to 10 um sections that had been deparaffinized. All specimens were fixed in formalin and embedded in paraffin (FFPE). The AllPrep DNA/RNA FFPE Kit was used for extraction of genomic DNA. The study at large found these results: Most clones were specific to a single lesion, and paired lesions overlapped only to a limited degree (mean Morisita index 0.23). The ten most abundant clones accounted for a significantly larger fraction of the repertoire in brain metastases than in primaries, which suggests clonal expansion. Effects of preoperative corticosteroids on T cell infiltration in brain metastases could not be controlled. DNA fragmentation in the FFPE samples may have kept the complete infiltrating T cell repertoire from being retrieved. Significantly fewer unique productive clones were found in brain metastases than in paired primaries (median around 1,400 versus 4,600).

Between about 2.24 and 5 ug genomic DNA was input per sample, and equal DNA input was given to paired samples. TCR beta libraries were constructed with the immunoSEQ hsTCRbeta Kit, with multiplexed V and J gene primers used across two PCR steps. Pooled libraries, together with positive and negative controls, were sequenced on an Illumina MiSeq with a 100-cycle paired-end protocol. The paper's processing steps were these. The immunoSEQ vendor processed the raw data into normalized, annotated TCR beta repertoire reports. Richness was counted as unique clones by nucleotide sequence, and total richness was extrapolated with the iChao1 and Efron-Thisted estimators. Paired lesions were characterized and compared using Pielou's evenness, Simpson's index, top-ten clone proportional abundance, and the Morisita overlap index. TCRdb stores this immuneACCESS table with in-frame sequences only. Part of the clones is absent; in the studies checked, under half of the shortfall reflects unresolved V genes, and no reason is known for the rest. V, J and clone size are those of that table, while D and trimming were read from the DNA. A total of a few thousand clones appear in this sample, 90% to 95% of them only once. Around 3.5% of the sample comes from the top ten.

The source material was tumor tissue from a brain metastasis. Reading the label with the study, this specimen's cell subset or site is: paired resected brain metastasis. The receptor was derived from a man aged 65 to 79 with non-small cell lung cancer that had spread to the brain. The sequence links TRBV5-5 to TRBJ2-7; the D match is possibly TRBD1 or TRBD2, with 5 bases aligned in each. At the DNA level, the sequence is TGTGCCAGCAGCTTGGGGGCCACGGGACCCTACGAGCAGTACTTC. This sequence encodes CASSLGATGPYEQYF.